The 4 T cell receptor beta chains below were found in one sample sequenced in a study of post-analysis software for immune sequencing data. Regarding the study as a whole: TRBV5-6, TRBV5-1 and TRBV20-1 belonged to a set of about five TRBV segments that were more frequent in patients than controls.

Unique molecular identifiers were present in the TCR beta cDNA libraries. Each CDR3 protein is one row after TCRdb ran MiXCR on the PCR reads. The data contain about 770,000 distinct CDR3 sequences, roughly 46% of them singletons. Their specific antigens are unknown. Sequenced material: blood. The receptors derive from a girl between 5 and 17 years old with multiple sclerosis.

The chain recombines TRBV5-6 with TRBJ1-5; D not certain. This CDR3 region has 17 residues. The V end was cut by 0 bases, the J end by 7 bases, with 20 bases between. Looked up from germline, CDR1 is SGHDT and CDR2 is YYEEEE. The CDR3 coding sequence is TGTGCCAGCAGCTTGGCCAGAGGGAATCATCTCTGGCAGCCCCAGCATTTT. Translated: CASSLARGNHLWQPQHF. Variable domain in full (rest from reference TRBV5-6 and TRBJ1-5): DAGVTQSPTHLIKTRGQQVTLRCSPKSGHDTVSWYQQALGQGPQFIFQYYEEEERQRGNFPDRFSGHQFPNYSSELNVNALLLGDSALYLCASSLARGNHLWQPQHFGDGTRLSIL.

This chain uses TRBV28 with TRBJ1-2; D is perhaps TRBD1 (6 bases). CDR1 and CDR2 from the germline V gene are MDHEN and SYDVKM. Trimming cost V 3 bases and J 8 bases, with 19 bases left between them. CDR3 length: 15 residues. CDR3 nucleotides: TGTGCCAGCAGTTTCGGAGACAGGTCCTCGAGGGGCTACACCTTC. It specifies CASSFGDRSSRGYTF.

The chain carries TRBV20-1 and TRBJ2-3; 7 bases are shared with TRBD2. Germline assignment: CDR1 DFQATT and CDR2 SNEGSKA (reference sequence). There are 13 residues in the CDR3. The J segment lost 5 bases and the V segment lost 3 bases, leaving 5 bases of the junction unmatched. CDR3 sequence (DNA): TGCAGTGCTAGTACGGGAGGTGGAGATACGCAGTATTTT. Protein product: CSASTGGGDTQYF.

This clonotype was counted a few times. CDR3 residues: CASRAPGSGANVLTF. CDR3 DNA sequence: TGTGCCAGCAGGGCACCGGGCTCTGGGGCCAACGTCCTGACTTTC. This chain joins TRBV6-2 or TRBV6-3 and TRBJ2-6, with D unclear. Germline-derived CDR1 and CDR2 are MNHEY and SVGEGT. Trimming left V 6 bases short and J 0 bases short, with 9 bases between. The CDR3 is 15 amino acids.